This T cell receptor beta chain was obtained from a study of T-cell memory formation after mild COVID-19. Each CDR3 protein gets one entry after TCRdb re-called the 5' RACE reads with MiXCR. The top ten hold about 45% of the sample, which has some 50,000 distinct CDR3 sequences, less than 35% seen once. The CDR3 consists of 10 residues. CDR1 is SGHAT, CDR2 FQNNGV, per germline. Trimming removed 5 bases from V and 6 bases from J, with 2 bases in between. In this sample, this clonotype turned up many times. The sequence derives from a man in his late teens or twenties who had mild COVID-19 (a few samples of this study predate the infection). Cell type and time point are not known. The material sequenced was PBMCs or a T cell subset sorted from them (not recorded which). The J gene is TRBJ2-1, the V gene TRBV11-2; D call uncertain. The CDR3 DNA is TGTGCCAGCAGCGTCAATGAGCAGTTCTTC. Translating gives CASSVNEQFF.